These 27 T cell receptor beta chains originate from one sample sequenced in a study of post-analysis software for immune sequencing data. Study-wide points: Patients carried roughly 5 TRBV segments more frequently than controls did, and TRBV5-6, TRBV5-1 and TRBV20-1 were among them.

The TCR beta cDNA libraries contained unique molecular identifiers. Each CDR3 protein gets one entry after TCRdb re-called the PCR reads with MiXCR. The sample has about 760,000 distinct CDR3 sequences, roughly 27% seen once. These receptors are not linked to any known antigen. Material: blood. The receptors shown here come from a girl under 18 with multiple sclerosis.

This sequence joins TRBV27 and TRBJ2-5; D remains unclear. This CDR3 has 14 amino acids. Between the trimmed V and J ends, which lost 3 bases and 5 bases, there was a span of 13 bases. Germline V gene data show CDR1 as MNHEY and CDR2 as SMNVEV (reference sequence). CDR3 coding DNA: TGTGCCAGCAGTTTTTCGTCGAGCCGGGAGACCCAGTACTTC. Encoded protein: CASSFSSSRETQYF.

This clonotype came up a few times. The chain carries TRBV5-5 and TRBJ1-4; D uncertain. The CDR3 runs 15 residues. Deletions cut 4 bases from V and 6 bases from J, with 16 bases between. CDR1 is SGHKS and CDR2 is YYEKEE in the germline V gene (reference sequence). CDR3 region: CASSRLPEKDEKLFF. The CDR3 DNA reads TGTGCCAGCAGCCGACTGCCAGAGAAGGATGAAAAACTGTTTTTT.

The rearrangement uses TRBV11-2 and TRBJ2-1, with D possibly being TRBD1 (6 bases). The V and J ends lost 0 bases and 3 bases respectively, with 9 bases between them. CDR3 length: 15 amino acids. Looked up from germline, CDR1 is SGHAT and CDR2 is FQNNGV. The CDR3 protein is CASSLESTGYNEQFF. The CDR3 nucleotides read TGTGCCAGCAGCTTAGAATCGACAGGCTACAATGAGCAGTTCTTC. The entire variable domain, with the rest obtained from reference TRBV11-2 and TRBJ2-1, is as follows: EAGVAQSPRYKIIEKRQSVAFWCNPISGHATLYWYQQILGQGPKLLIQFQNNGVVDDSQLPKDRFSAERLKGVDSTLKIQPAKLEDSAVYLCASSLESTGYNEQFFGPGTRLTVL.

The genes are TRBV20-1 and TRBJ2-7, with 8 bases that match TRBD2. Looked up from germline, CDR1 is DFQATT and CDR2 is SNEGSKA (reference sequence). The length of the CDR3 is 15 residues. V lost 3 bases to trimming and J lost 5 bases; unmatched junction nucleotides: 12. CDR3 DNA sequence: TGCAGTGCTAGCCCGAGGGAGCGGGAGATCCACGAGCAGTACTTC. Protein product: CSASPREREIHEQYF.

This clonotype was picked up a small number of times. This chain uses TRBV4-3 with TRBJ2-1; no firm D call. The germline gives CDR1 LGHNA, CDR2 YSLEER. The length of the CDR3 is 13 residues. Deletions cut 4 bases from V and 8 bases from J, with 12 bases between. CDR3 sequence reads: CASSPQVLDEQFF. The CDR3 region has the DNA TGCGCCAGCAGCCCCCAGGTATTGGATGAGCAGTTCTTC.

V and J are TRBV7-2 and TRBJ2-3; D unresolved. Germline values: CDR1 SGHTA, CDR2 FQGNSA. The CDR3 spans 15 residues. The V and J ends lost 5 bases and 2 bases respectively, with 14 bases between them. Here the CDR3 reads CASSLRMQDTDTQYF. The DNA for the CDR3 is TGTGCCAGCAGCCTCAGGATGCAGGACACAGATACGCAGTATTTT.

There are many counts of this clonotype. The V gene is TRBV15, the J gene TRBJ2-3; D is unresolved. Germline CDR1 reads LNHNV; CDR2 reads YYDKDF (reference sequence). This CDR3 region has 15 residues. V lost 0 bases and J 7 bases, leaving 14 bases between the germline ends. CDR3 nucleotides: TGTGCCACCAGCAGAGATCACGGAAACTCGAATACGCAGTATTTT. Its translation is CATSRDHGNSNTQYF.

This clonotype was detected once. The chain combines TRBV7-6 with TRBJ1-1; possibly TRBD1 for D (5 bases). V was clipped by 4 bases and J by 6 bases, with 12 bases between them. Germline V gene sequence: CDR1 SGHVS, CDR2 FNYEAQ. The length of the CDR3 is 13 residues. The CDR3 sequence: CASSSYRTPEAFF. CDR3 DNA sequence: TGTGCCAGCAGCTCCTACAGGACTCCTGAAGCTTTCTTT.

This rearrangement joins TRBV15 to TRBJ1-1; D remains unclear. This CDR3 spans 12 amino acids. Germline V gene lookup returns CDR1 LNHNV and CDR2 YYDKDF (reference sequence). With 0 bases removed from V and 5 bases from J, the gap between germline ends came to 4 bases. The CDR3 is CATSRDPTEAFF. In DNA form, the CDR3 reads TGTGCCACCAGCAGAGATCCAACTGAAGCTTTCTTT.

Many counts were recorded for this clonotype. The chain combines TRBV29-1 with TRBJ2-5, with D perhaps matching TRBD1 (5 bases). In germline, CDR1 is SQVTM, CDR2 ANQGSEA. The CDR3 is made up of 13 amino acids. V lost 4 bases, J lost 0 bases, and 9 bases lay in between. CDR3: CSVAQVDQETQYF. CDR3 sequence (DNA): TGCAGCGTTGCACAGGTCGACCAAGAGACCCAGTACTTC.

This clonotype turned up a few times. This sequence joins TRBV18 and TRBJ1-1; the D gene is possibly TRBD1 (5 bases). This CDR3 has 11 residues. Germline CDR1 is KGHSH and CDR2 is LQKENI. The V end was cut by 3 bases, the J end by 8 bases, with 7 bases between. CDR3 DNA sequence: TGTGCCAGCTCACCGGGGCCCGAAGCTTTCTTT. Protein: CASSPGPEAFF.

The V and J genes are TRBV4-1 and TRBJ1-2; 11 positions agree with TRBD1. The CDR3 contains 16 residues. Unmatched junction bases numbered 4, after V lost 4 bases and J lost 0 bases. The V gene's germline CDR1 is MGHRA and CDR2 YSYEKL. CDR3 nucleotides: TGCGCCAGCAGCCGCCCGGGACAGGGGGCTAACTATGGCTACACCTTC. Protein sequence: CASSRPGQGANYGYTF.

This chain links TRBV4-1 with TRBJ2-1; 7 nucleotides align to TRBD2. In germline, CDR1 is MGHRA, CDR2 YSYEKL. This CDR3 region has 17 residues. V was clipped by 4 bases and J by 0 bases; unmatched bases: 9. CDR3 amino acids: CASSPGLDGSSYNEQFF. CDR3 sequence (DNA): TGCGCCAGCAGCCCTGGACTAGACGGTAGCTCCTACAATGAGCAGTTCTTC.

The table lists this clonotype with a few counts. V gene TRBV20-1 combines with J gene TRBJ1-2, with a tentative D call TRBD1 (6 bases). Per the germline V gene, CDR1 is DFQATT and CDR2 is SNEGSKA (reference sequence). The CDR3 is 17 amino acids. V gave up 0 bases and J gave up 2 bases, with 19 bases separating them. The CDR3 DNA reads as TGCAGTGCTAGAGATTTACGGCAGGGGTTCCCCAACTATGGCTACACCTTC. Protein product: CSARDLRQGFPNYGYTF.

The rearrangement joins TRBV7-2 to TRBJ2-5; no clear D. V lost 3 bases, J lost 1 base, and 9 bases lay in between. The germline V gene encodes CDR1 SGHTA and CDR2 FQGNSA. CDR3 length equals 14 residues. The CDR3 DNA is TGTGCCAGCAGCTTTTCTCGGTCCCAAGAGACCCAGTACTTC. Protein sequence: CASSFSRSQETQYF.

This chain joins TRBV4-3 and TRBJ1-2, with D possibly matching TRBD1 (5 bases). The V end was cut by 0 bases, the J end by 1 base, with 15 bases between. Germline values: CDR1 LGHNA, CDR2 YSLEER. This CDR3 region has 17 residues. The CDR3 sequence is CASSQDWLQEINYGYTF. CDR3 DNA sequence: TGCGCCAGCAGCCAAGATTGGTTACAGGAGATTAACTATGGCTACACCTTC.

This clonotype was found a few times. The gene calls are TRBV7-2 and TRBJ2-1; a possible D gene is TRBD2 (5 bases). This CDR3 spans 14 amino acids. V was trimmed by 2 bases and J by 6 bases, leaving 11 bases between them. Germline CDR1 SGHTA, CDR2 FQGNSA. In DNA, the CDR3 is TGTGCCAGCAGCTTAAGGAGAGGGTTCAATGAGCAGTTCTTC. Translating gives CASSLRRGFNEQFF. Variable domain in full (rest from reference TRBV7-2 and TRBJ2-1): GAGVSQSPSNKVTEKGKDVELRCDPISGHTALYWYRQSLGQGLEFLIYFQGNSAPDKSGLPSDRFSAERTGGSVSTLTIQRTQQEDSAVYLCASSLRRGFNEQFFGPGTRLTVL.

V is TRBV20-1 and J is TRBJ1-3; D remains unclear. Germline V CDR1 and CDR2: DFQATT, SNEGSKA (reference sequence). Trimming removed 1 base from V and 3 bases from J, with 10 bases in between. The CDR3 has 14 residues. The CDR3 region has the DNA TGCAGTGCTAGAGTCTCCCAACGTGGAAACACCATATATTTT. It specifies CSARVSQRGNTIYF.

The chain employs TRBV5-5 and TRBJ2-3, with D possibly matching TRBD2 (6 bases). The germline gives CDR1 SGHKS, CDR2 YYEKEE (reference sequence). V was trimmed by 2 bases and J by 3 bases, leaving 13 bases between them. CDR3 length equals 15 residues. The DNA for the CDR3 is TGTGCCAGCAGCTTCTTATCGGGAGTTACAGATACGCAGTATTTT. Protein sequence: CASSFLSGVTDTQYF.

This clonotype appeared a single time. The chain joins TRBV28 to TRBJ2-2, with a possible D match to TRBD2 (7 bases). CDR1 is MDHEN and CDR2 is SYDVKM in the germline V gene. This CDR3 spans 19 amino acids. Trimming stripped 1 base from V and 4 bases from J, with 22 bases between. CDR3 protein: CASSLFWGAGVPRTGELFF. CDR3 sequence (DNA): TGTGCCAGCAGTTTATTTTGGGGGGCGGGAGTCCCCCGCACCGGGGAGCTGTTTTTT.

This clonotype appeared a few times. The gene calls are TRBV7-2 and TRBJ2-3; D gene ambiguous. Germline CDR1 reads SGHTA; CDR2 reads FQGNSA. This CDR3 has 13 residues. Deletions cut 5 bases from V and 9 bases from J, with 15 bases between. The CDR3 DNA follows: TGTGCCAGCAGCCAAGACGGTATGCAAACGCAGTATTTT. It specifies CASSQDGMQTQYF.

This clonotype was picked up many times. The V and J genes are TRBV7-8 and TRBJ2-5; TRBD1 or TRBD2 may be the D gene (5 bases each). The CDR3 covers 18 residues. Looked up from germline, CDR1 is SGHVS and CDR2 is FQNEAQ. Trimming removed 5 bases at V and 5 bases at J, with 27 bases between. The CDR3 spells CASSLTHLRDPSRETQYF. CDR3 DNA: TGTGCCAGCAGCCTAACACATCTCCGGGACCCGTCGCGGGAGACCCAGTACTTC.

This sequence joins TRBV2 and TRBJ2-3; 9 bases match TRBD2. This CDR3 is 13 amino acids long. Unmatched junction bases numbered 4, after V lost 11 bases and J lost 1 base. CDR1 is SNHLY, CDR2 FYNNEI, per germline. In nucleotides, the CDR3 is TGTGCCCGAAGACTAGCGGGCACAGATACGCAGTATTTT. It specifies CARRLAGTDTQYF.

J is TRBJ2-5 and V is TRBV28; no definite D call. Germline V gene lookup returns CDR1 MDHEN and CDR2 SYDVKM. This CDR3 has 17 residues. V was trimmed by 7 bases and J by 5 bases, leaving 26 bases between them. The DNA for the CDR3 is TGTGCCAGCACCCCGGGTGGGGTTCCGGGTAACAAGGAGACCCAGTACTTC. Its protein product is CASTPGGVPGNKETQYF.

The chain links TRBV7-2 to TRBJ2-4; tentatively, D is TRBD1 (6 bases). The J call may be wrong; the DNA end is better matched by TRBJ2-5. The CDR3 sequence is 15 residues long. The germline V gene encodes CDR1 SGHTA and CDR2 FQGNSA. CDR3 DNA sequence: TGTGCCAGCAGCTTAGCGGCGCAGGGGAGAGGGACCCAGTACTTC. Protein: CASSLAAQGRGTQYF.

A few counts support this clonotype. The gene calls are TRBV6-5 and TRBJ2-3; 12 bases match TRBD1. Germline CDR1 MNHEY, CDR2 SVGAGI. The CDR3 length is 14 residues. The CDR3 coding sequence is TGTGCGATCGGGACAGGGGGCGCGGCAGATACGCAGTATTTT. It translates to CAIGTGGAADTQYF.

This chain joins TRBV29-1 and TRBJ1-1, with D unresolved. The CDR3 is 11 residues long. Trimming pared 0 bases from V and 6 bases from J, leaving 5 bases between. Germline CDR1 SQVTM, CDR2 ANQGSEA. The CDR3 here is CSVEDGPEAFF. CDR3 in DNA: TGCAGCGTTGAAGATGGACCTGAAGCTTTCTTT.